Included here is one T cell receptor beta chain sequence, with context. The antigen remains unidentified. This record comes from a study of identical twins. Unique molecular identifiers were present on cDNA, and template switching added a universal primer site. TCRdb ran MiXCR on the 5' RACE reads and lists one entry per CDR3 protein. The table includes 1.5 million to 2 million distinct CDR3 sequences, around a third detected once. Study-level findings and limits: Memory repertoires showed no such pattern, whereas abundant cord blood beta clonotypes carried fewer insertions. Models, which agreed with sharing between unrelated individuals, nonetheless underestimated the out-of-frame TCR alpha sharing seen in monozygotic twins. Among beta out-of-frame sequences, excess sharing between twins appeared weaker.

Unmatched junction bases numbered 9, after V lost 1 base and J lost 0 bases. This CDR3 contains 18 residues. Per germline, CDR1 SGHTA and CDR2 FQGNSA. The chain carries TRBV7-2 and TRBJ1-5, with 7 positions matching TRBD1. This clonotype was obtained from a newborn girl in good health. Sequenced input: cord blood. The CDR3 DNA is TGTGCCAGCAGCTTAGTAGGACAGGACCTATATAGCAATCAGCCCCAGCATTTT. Translating it yields CASSLVGQDLYSNQPQHF.